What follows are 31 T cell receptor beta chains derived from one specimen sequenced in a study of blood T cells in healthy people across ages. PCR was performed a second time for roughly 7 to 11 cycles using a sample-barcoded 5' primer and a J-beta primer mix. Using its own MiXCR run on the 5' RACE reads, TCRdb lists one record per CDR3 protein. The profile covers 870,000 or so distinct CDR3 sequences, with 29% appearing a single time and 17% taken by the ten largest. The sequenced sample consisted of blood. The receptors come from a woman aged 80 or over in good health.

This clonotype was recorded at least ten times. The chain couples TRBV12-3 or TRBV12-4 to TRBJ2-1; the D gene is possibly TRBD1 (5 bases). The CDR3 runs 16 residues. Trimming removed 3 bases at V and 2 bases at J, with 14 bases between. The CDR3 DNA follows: TGTGCCAGCAGTTTCTCAGGGTTGTGGGCCTACAATGAGCAGTTCTTC. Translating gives CASSFSGLWAYNEQFF.

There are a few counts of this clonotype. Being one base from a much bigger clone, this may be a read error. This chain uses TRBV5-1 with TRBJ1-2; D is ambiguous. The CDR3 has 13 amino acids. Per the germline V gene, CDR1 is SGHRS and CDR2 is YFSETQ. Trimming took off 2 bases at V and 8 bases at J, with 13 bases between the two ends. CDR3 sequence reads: CASSLGPREGYTF. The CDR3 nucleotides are TGCGCCAGCAGCTTAGGCCCGCGAGAGGGCTACACCTTC. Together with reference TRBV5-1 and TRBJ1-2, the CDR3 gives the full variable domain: KAGVTQTPRYLIKTRGQQVTLSCSPISGHRSVSWYQQTPGQGLQFLFEYFSETQRNKGNFPGRFSGRQFSNSRSEMNVSTLELGDSALYLCASSLGPREGYTFGSGTRLTVV.

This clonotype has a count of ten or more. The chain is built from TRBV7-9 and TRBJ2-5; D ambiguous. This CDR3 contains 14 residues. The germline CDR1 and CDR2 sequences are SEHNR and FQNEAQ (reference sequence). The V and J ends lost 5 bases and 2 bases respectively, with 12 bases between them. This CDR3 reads CASSAKNRQETQYF. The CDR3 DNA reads TGTGCCAGCAGCGCCAAGAACCGTCAAGAGACCCAGTACTTC.

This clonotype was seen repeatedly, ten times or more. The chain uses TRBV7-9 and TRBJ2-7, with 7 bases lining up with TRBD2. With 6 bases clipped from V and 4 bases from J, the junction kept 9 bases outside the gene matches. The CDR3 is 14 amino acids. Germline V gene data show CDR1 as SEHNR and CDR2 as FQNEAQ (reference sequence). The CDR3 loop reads CASSPRGAGYEQYF. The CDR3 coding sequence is TGTGCCAGCAGTCCCCGGGGAGCGGGGTACGAGCAGTACTTC.

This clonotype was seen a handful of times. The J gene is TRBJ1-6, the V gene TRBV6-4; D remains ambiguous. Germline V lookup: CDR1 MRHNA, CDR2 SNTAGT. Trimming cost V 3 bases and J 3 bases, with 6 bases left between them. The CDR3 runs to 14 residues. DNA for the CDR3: TGTGCCAGCAGTGAACAGAGCTATAATTCACCCCTCCACTTT. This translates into CASSEQSYNSPLHF.

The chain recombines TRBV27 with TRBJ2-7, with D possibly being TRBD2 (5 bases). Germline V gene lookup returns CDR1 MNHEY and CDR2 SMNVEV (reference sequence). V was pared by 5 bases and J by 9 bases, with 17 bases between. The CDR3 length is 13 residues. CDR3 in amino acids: CASSRDGGRAQYF. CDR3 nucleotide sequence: TGTGCCAGCAGTCGAGATGGAGGAAGGGCGCAGTACTTC.

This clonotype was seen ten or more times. In DNA, the CDR3 is TGTGCCAGCAGTGGGGGACAGGGGGTTTTTAGTGAGCAGTTCTTC. This gives the protein CASSGGQGVFSEQFF. The chain couples TRBV6-1 to TRBJ2-1; TRBD1 matches 11 bases. CDR3 length: 15 amino acids. Per the germline V gene, CDR1 is MNHNS and CDR2 is SASEGT. With V trimmed by 4 bases and J by 9 bases, 8 bases remained unmatched.

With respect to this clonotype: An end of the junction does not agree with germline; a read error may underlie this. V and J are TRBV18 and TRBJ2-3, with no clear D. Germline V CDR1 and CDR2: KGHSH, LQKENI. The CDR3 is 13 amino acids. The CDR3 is CASSPLSTDTRYF. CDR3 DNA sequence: TGTGCCAGCTCACCCCTAAGCACAGATACGCGGTATTTT.

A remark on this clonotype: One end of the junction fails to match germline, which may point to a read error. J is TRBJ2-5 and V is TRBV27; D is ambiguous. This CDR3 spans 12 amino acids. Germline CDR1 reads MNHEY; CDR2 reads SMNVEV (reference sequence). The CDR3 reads CAGSSGLETQYF. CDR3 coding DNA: TGTGCCGGCAGTAGTGGGTTGGAGACCCAGTACTTC.

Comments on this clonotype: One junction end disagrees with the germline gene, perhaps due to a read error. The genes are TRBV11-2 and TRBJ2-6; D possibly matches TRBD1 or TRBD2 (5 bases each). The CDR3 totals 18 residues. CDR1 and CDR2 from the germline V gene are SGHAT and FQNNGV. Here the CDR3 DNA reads TGTGCCAGCAGCTCCATCCGGGGTAGCCCGGCTGGGGCCAACGTCCGGACTTTC. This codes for CASSSIRGSPAGANVRTF. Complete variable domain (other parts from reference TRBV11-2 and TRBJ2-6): EAGVAQSPRYKIIEKRQSVAFWCNPISGHATLYWYQQILGQGPKLLIQFQNNGVVDDSQLPKDRFSAERLKGVDSTLKIQPAKLEDSAVYLCASSSIRGSPAGANVRTFGAGSRLTVL.

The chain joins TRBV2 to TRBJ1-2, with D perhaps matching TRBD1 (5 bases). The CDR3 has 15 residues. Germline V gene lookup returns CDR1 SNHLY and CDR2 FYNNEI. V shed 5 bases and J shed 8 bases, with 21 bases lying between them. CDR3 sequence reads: CASSPGGTERTGYTF. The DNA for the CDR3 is TGTGCCAGCAGTCCCGGCGGGACCGAACGGACGGGCTACACCTTC.

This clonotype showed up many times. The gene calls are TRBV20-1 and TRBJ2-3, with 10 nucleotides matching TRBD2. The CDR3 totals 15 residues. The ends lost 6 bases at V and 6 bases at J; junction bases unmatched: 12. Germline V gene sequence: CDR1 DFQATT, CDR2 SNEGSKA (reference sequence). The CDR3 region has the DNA TGCAGTGCCCAGAAACCGGGACTAGCGTCGGATACGCAGTATTTT. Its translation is CSAQKPGLASDTQYF.

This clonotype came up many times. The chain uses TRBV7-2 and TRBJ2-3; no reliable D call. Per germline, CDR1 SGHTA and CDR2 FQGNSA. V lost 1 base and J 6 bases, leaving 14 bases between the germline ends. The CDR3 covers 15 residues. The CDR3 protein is CASSLEWVRSDTQYF. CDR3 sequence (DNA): TGTGCCAGCAGCTTAGAATGGGTTAGAAGCGATACGCAGTATTTT.

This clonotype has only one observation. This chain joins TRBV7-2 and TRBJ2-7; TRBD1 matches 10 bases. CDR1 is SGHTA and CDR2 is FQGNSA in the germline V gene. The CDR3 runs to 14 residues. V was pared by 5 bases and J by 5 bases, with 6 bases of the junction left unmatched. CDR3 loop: CASSPGTGEHEQYF. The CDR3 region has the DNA TGTGCCAGCAGCCCCGGGACAGGGGAACACGAGCAGTACTTC.

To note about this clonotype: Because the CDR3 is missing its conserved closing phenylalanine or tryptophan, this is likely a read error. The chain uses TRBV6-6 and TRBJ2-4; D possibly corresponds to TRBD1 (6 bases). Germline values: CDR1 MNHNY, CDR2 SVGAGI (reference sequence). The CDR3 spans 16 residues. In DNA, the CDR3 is TGTGCCGGCAGTTTAACAGGGAATCTAGCCAAAAACATTCAGTACTGC. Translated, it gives CAGSLTGNLAKNIQYC.

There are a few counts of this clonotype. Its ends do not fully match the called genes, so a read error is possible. The CDR3, as DNA: TGTGCCAGCAGCGTAGCTTACGGCACTTCGAACACTGTAGCTTTCTTT. Protein sequence: CASSVAYGTSNTVAFF. The V call is TRBV9, the J call TRBJ1-1; no clear D gene. The CDR3 totals 16 residues. Looked up from germline, CDR1 is SGDLS and CDR2 is YYNGEE.

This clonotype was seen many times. The CDR3 here is CASSLRGRQSYNEQFF. CDR3 sequence (DNA): TGTGCCAGCAGTTTGAGGGGGAGACAATCCTACAATGAGCAGTTCTTC. The V call is TRBV27, the J call TRBJ2-1; D might be TRBD1 (6 bases). Germline assignment: CDR1 MNHEY and CDR2 SMNVEV (reference sequence). The CDR3 spans 16 residues. The germline V and J ends were trimmed by 3 bases and 1 base, with 13 bases remaining between them.

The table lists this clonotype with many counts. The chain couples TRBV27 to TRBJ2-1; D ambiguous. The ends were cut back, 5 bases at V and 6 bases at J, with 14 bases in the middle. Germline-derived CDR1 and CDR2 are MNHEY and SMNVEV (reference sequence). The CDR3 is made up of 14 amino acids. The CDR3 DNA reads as TGTGCCAGCAGTCGGCTGGGGTCTTCCAATGAGCAGTTCTTC. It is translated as CASSRLGSSNEQFF.

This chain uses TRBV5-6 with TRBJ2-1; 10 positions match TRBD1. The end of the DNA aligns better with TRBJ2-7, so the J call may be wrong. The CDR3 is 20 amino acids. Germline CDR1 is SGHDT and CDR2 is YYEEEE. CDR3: CASSLAQGQGPLNSYNEQYF. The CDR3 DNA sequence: TGTGCCAGCAGCTTGGCGCAGGGACAGGGGCCCCTCAACTCCTACAATGAGCAGTACTTC.

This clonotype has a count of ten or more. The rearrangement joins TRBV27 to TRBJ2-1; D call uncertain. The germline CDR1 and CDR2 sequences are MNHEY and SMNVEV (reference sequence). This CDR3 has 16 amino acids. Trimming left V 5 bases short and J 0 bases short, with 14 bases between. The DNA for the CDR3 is TGTGCCAGCAGTCCCGGTTGGGCCAGCTCCTACAATGAGCAGTTCTTC. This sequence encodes CASSPGWASSYNEQFF.

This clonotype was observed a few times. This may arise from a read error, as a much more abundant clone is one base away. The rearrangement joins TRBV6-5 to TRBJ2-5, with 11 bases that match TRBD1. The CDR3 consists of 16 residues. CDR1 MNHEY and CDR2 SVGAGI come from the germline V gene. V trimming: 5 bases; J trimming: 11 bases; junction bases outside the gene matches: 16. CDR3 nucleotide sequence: TGTGCCAGCAGTCGCCCCGGGACAGGGGGGTACAATGAGCAGTACTTC. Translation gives CASSRPGTGGYNEQYF.

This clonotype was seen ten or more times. The CDR3 DNA sequence: TGTGCCATCAGTCCCGGGACAGTGGCCTACGAGCAGTACTTC. Amino acids: CAISPGTVAYEQYF. The chain uses TRBV10-3 and TRBJ2-7, with 7 bases aligning to TRBD1. The germline CDR1 and CDR2 sequences are ENHRY and SYGVKD. This CDR3 region has 14 residues. Trimming removed 5 bases from V and 2 bases from J; junction bases left unmatched: 6.

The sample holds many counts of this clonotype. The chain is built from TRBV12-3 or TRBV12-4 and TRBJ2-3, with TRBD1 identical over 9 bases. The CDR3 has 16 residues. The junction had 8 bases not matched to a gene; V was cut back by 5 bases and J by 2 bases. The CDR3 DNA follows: TGTGCCAGCAGTCATACCGGGACAGGGACCACAGATACGCAGTATTTT. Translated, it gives CASSHTGTGTTDTQYF.

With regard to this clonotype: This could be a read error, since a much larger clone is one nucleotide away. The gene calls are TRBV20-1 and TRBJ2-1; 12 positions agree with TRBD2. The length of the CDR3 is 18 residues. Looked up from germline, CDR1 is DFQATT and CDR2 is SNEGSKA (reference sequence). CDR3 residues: CSARRGLAGGPVYDEQFF. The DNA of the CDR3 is TGCAGTGCTAGAAGGGGGCTAGCGGGGGGGCCAGTCTACGATGAGCAGTTCTTC.

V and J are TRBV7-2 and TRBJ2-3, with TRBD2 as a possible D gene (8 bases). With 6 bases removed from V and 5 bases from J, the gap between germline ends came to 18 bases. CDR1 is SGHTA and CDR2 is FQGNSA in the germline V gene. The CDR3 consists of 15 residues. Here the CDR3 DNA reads TGTGCCAGCAGGACAGGGAGCCGGGGGGGAGATACGCAGTATTTT. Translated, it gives CASRTGSRGGDTQYF. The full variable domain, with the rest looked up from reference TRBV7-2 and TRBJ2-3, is GAGVSQSPSNKVTEKGKDVELRCDPISGHTALYWYRQSLGQGLEFLIYFQGNSAPDKSGLPSDRFSAERTGGSVSTLTIQRTQQEDSAVYLCASRTGSRGGDTQYFGPGTRLTVL.

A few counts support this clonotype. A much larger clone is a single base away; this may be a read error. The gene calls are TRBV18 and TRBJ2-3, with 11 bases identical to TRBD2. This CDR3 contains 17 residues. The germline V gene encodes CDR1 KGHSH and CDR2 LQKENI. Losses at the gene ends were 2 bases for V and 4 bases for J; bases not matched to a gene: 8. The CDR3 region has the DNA TGTGCCAGCTCACCAATCGGCCTAGCGGGGGGTTCAGATACGCAGTATTTT. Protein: CASSPIGLAGGSDTQYF. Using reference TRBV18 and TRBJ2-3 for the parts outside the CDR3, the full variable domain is NAGVMQNPRHLVRRRGQEARLRCSPMKGHSHVYWYRQLPEEGLKFMVYLQKENIIDESGMPKERFSAEFPKEGPSILRIQQVVRGDSAAYFCASSPIGLAGGSDTQYFGPGTRLTVL.

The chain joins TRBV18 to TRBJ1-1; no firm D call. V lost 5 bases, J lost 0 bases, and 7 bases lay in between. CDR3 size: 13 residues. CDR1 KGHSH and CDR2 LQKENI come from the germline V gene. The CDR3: CASSSPVNTEAFF. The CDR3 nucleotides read TGTGCCAGCTCATCGCCGGTGAACACTGAAGCTTTCTTT.

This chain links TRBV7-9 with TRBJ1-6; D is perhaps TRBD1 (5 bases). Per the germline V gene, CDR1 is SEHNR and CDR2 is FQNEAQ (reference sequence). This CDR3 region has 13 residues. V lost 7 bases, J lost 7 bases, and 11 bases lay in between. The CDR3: CASNSDINSPLHF. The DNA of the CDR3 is TGTGCCAGCAACTCGGACATAAATTCACCCCTCCACTTT. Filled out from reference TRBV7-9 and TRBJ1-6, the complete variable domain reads DTGVSQNPRHKITKRGQNVTFRCDPISEHNRLYWYRQTLGQGPEFLTYFQNEAQLEKSRLLSDRFSAERPKGSFSTLEIQRTEQGDSAMYLCASNSDINSPLHFGNGTRLTVT.

CDR3 sequence: CASSQDLYNTEAFF. The DNA for the CDR3 is TGCGCCAGCAGCCAAGATTTATATAACACTGAAGCTTTCTTT. V gene TRBV4-1 combines with J gene TRBJ1-1; D remains ambiguous. CDR1 is MGHRA, CDR2 YSYEKL, per germline. The CDR3 is 14 amino acids. The V end was cut by 0 bases, the J end by 2 bases, with 7 bases between.

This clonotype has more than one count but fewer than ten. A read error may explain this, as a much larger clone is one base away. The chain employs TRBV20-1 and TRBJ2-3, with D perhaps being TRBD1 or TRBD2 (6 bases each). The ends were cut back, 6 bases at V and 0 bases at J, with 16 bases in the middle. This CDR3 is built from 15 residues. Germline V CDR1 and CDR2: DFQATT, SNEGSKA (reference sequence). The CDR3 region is CSALGGGMSTDTQYF. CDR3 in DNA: TGCAGTGCCCTGGGGGGCGGAATGAGCACAGATACGCAGTATTTT.

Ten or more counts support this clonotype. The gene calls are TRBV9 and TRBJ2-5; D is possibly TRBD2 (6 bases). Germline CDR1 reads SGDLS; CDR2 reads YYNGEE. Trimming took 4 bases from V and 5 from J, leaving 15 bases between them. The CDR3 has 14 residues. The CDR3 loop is CASSPSGVGETQYF. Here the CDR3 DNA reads TGTGCCAGCAGCCCATCGGGGGTTGGGGAGACCCAGTACTTC.